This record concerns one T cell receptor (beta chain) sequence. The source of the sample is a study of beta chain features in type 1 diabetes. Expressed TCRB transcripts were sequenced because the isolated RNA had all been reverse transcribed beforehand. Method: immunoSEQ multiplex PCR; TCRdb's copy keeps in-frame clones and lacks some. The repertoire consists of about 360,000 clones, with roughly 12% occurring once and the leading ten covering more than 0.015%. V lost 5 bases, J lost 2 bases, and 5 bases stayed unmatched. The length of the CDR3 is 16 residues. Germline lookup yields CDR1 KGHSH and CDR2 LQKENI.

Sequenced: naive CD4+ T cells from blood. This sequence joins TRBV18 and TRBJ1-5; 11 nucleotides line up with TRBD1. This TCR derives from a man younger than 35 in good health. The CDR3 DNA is TGTGCCAGCTCAGCCGGACAGGGGGCTGGCAATCAGCCCCAGCATTTT. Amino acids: CASSAGQGAGNQPQHF.